Listed below are T cell receptor beta chains from one sample, sequenced in a study of spatial heterogeneity in lung cancer. TCRdb reanalysed the 5' RACE reads using MiXCR and keeps one entry per CDR3 protein. The sample contains approximately 92,000 distinct CDR3 sequences, 9.5% to 15% of which appear only once. Sequencing was performed on PBMCs, taken at surgery. The receptors were sampled from a male donor with early-stage non-small cell lung cancer. The CDR3 runs from the conserved cysteine through the conserved F or W. Not every row has a clone size; where given, it reads once, few, many or a size class.

size: few
V: TRBV7-2
CDR3: CASSKGTDQETQYF

size: many
V: TRBV29-1
CDR3: CSVSLGLGQGIEELFF

size: few
V: TRBV20-1
CDR3: CSAPPRGGAHEQFF

size: -
V: TRBV7-2
CDR3: CASSSGRNTGELFF

size: -
V: TRBV7-3
CDR3: CASSAEGRAYNSPLHF

size: -
V: TRBV20-1
CDR3: CSAKPGLSTDTQYF

size: -
V: TRBV30
CDR3: CAWSVAGQGLWTF

size: -
V: TRBV25-1
CDR3: CASSADYGYTF

size: -
V: TRBV2
CDR3: CASARLGIQETQYF

size: many
V: TRBV27
CDR3: CASRITNTGELFF

size: -
V: TRBV4-1
CDR3: CASSRAHESSSNQPQHF

size: -
V: TRBV5-1
CDR3: CASSRAPTGEQFF

size: -
V: TRBV6-6
CDR3: CASSSIGAGPNTGELFF

size: few
V: TRBV20-1
CDR3: CSARGTSRDYEQYF

size: -
V: TRBV7-8
CDR3: CASSLTRTSGGTQYF

size: -
V: TRBV20-1
CDR3: CSANNGQGDEQFF

size: -
V: TRBV7-2
CDR3: CASSFTGAGETQYF

size: many
V: TRBV10-3
CDR3: CAISSKQSREQYF

size: -
V: TRBV20-1
CDR3: CSASLAGQNQPQHF